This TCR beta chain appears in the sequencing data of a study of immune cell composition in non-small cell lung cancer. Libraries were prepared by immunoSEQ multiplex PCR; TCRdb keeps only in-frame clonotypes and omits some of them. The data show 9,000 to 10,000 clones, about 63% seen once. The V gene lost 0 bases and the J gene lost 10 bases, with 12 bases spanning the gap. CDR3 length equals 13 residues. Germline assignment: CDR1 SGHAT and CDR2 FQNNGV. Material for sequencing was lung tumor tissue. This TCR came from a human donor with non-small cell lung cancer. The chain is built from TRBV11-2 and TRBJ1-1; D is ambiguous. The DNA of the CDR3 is TGTGCCAGCAGCTTAGAGGCGTCCTCGCGAGCTTTCTTT. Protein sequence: CASSLEASSRAFF.